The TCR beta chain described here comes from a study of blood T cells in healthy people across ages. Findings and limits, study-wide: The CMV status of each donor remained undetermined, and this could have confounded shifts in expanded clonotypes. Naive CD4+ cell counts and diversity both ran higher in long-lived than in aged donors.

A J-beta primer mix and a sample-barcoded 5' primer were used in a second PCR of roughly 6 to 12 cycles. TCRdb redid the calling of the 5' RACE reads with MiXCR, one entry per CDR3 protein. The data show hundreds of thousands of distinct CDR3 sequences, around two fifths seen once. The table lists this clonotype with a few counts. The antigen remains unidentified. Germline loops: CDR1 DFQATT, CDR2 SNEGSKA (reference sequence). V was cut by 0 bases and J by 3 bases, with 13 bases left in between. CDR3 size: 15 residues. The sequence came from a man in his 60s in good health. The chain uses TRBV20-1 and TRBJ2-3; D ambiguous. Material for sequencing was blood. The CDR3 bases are TGCAGTGCTAGAGATCACGCCGAGAGAACAGATACGCAGTATTTT. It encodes CSARDHAERTDTQYF.